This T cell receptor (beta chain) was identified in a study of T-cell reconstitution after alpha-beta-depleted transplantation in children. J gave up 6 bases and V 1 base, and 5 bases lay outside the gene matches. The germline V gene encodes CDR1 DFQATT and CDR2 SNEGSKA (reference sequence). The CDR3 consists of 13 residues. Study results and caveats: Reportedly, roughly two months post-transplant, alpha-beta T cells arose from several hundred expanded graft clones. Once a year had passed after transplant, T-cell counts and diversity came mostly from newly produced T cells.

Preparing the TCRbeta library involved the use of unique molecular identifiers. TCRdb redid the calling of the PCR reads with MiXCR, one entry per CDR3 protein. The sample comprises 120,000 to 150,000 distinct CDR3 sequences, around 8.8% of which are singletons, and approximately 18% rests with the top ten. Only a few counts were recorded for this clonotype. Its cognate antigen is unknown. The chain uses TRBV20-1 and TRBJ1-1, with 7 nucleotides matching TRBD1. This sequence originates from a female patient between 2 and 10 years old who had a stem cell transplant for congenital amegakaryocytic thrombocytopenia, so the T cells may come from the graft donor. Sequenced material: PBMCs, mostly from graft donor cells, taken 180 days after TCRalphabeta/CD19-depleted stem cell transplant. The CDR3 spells CSARGGTEAEAFF. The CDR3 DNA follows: TGCAGTGCTAGAGGCGGGACAGAAGCTGAAGCTTTCTTT.